The 9 T cell receptor beta chains below all came from one sample that was sequenced in a study of naive and memory T cell subsets. Two oligonucleotides, mixed equimolar, formed the beta constant-region primer covering TRBC1 and TRBC2. TCRdb re-derived calls from the UMI-ligation and nested PCR reads in MiXCR, one entry per CDR3 protein. The sample consists of about 85,000 distinct CDR3 sequences, about an eighth of them appearing once. Sequencing was done on a sample of central memory CD4+ T cells from blood. The receptor set was obtained from a human donor in good health.

This clonotype appeared many times. This chain connects TRBV7-2 to TRBJ2-4; D not resolved. Germline values: CDR1 SGHTA, CDR2 FQGNSA. CDR3 length: 16 amino acids. Trimming pared 1 base from V and 0 bases from J, leaving 10 bases between. The CDR3 sequence: CASSLDGTLAKNIQYF. The CDR3 DNA is TGTGCCAGCAGCTTAGACGGAACCCTAGCCAAAAACATTCAGTACTTC. Filled out from reference TRBV7-2 and TRBJ2-4, the complete variable domain reads GAGVSQSPSNKVTEKGKDVELRCDPISGHTALYWYRQSLGQGLEFLIYFQGNSAPDKSGLPSDRFSAERTGGSVSTLTIQRTQQEDSAVYLCASSLDGTLAKNIQYFGAGTRLSVL.

There are a few counts of this clonotype. This chain links TRBV7-9 with TRBJ2-7; the D gene is possibly TRBD2 (6 bases). CDR1 and CDR2 (germline): SEHNR, FQNEAQ (reference sequence). The length of the CDR3 is 17 residues. The V gene lost 0 bases and the J gene lost 2 bases, with 17 bases spanning the gap. The CDR3 DNA sequence: TGTGCCAGCAGCTTAGCCTCCGGGGTAGCGGCAACCTACGAGCAGTACTTC. Translation: CASSLASGVAATYEQYF.

The gene calls are TRBV30 and TRBJ1-6; TRBD1 matches 9 bases. V dropped 3 bases and J dropped 9; count of bases not matched to a gene: 6. The germline CDR1 and CDR2 sequences are GTSNPN and SVGIG (reference sequence). There are 14 residues in the CDR3. DNA of the CDR3: TGTGCCTGGAGAACCGGGACAGGGAGTTCACCCCTCCACTTT. This codes for CAWRTGTGSSPLHF.

The chain recombines TRBV4-3 with TRBJ2-2; D is uncertain. Trimming took 0 bases from V and 1 from J, leaving 9 bases between them. The germline V gene encodes CDR1 LGHNA and CDR2 YSLEER. CDR3 length: 16 residues. The CDR3 is CASSQEGYQNTGELFF. Here the CDR3 DNA reads TGCGCCAGCAGCCAAGAAGGCTACCAGAACACCGGGGAGCTGTTTTTT.

This clonotype has a count of ten or more. This chain connects TRBV29-1 to TRBJ2-7, with unresolved D. Germline CDR1 and CDR2: SQVTM and ANQGSEA. The V and J ends lost 6 bases and 6 bases respectively, with 18 bases between them. The CDR3 length is 13 residues. This chain's CDR3 is CSVGALTGGEQYF. The DNA of the CDR3 is TGCAGCGTGGGCGCCCTCACGGGCGGCGAGCAGTACTTC.

The chain has TRBV2 and TRBJ2-7; 9 nucleotides agree with TRBD1. The CDR3 consists of 15 residues. J was trimmed by 4 bases and V by 6 bases; bases with no gene match: 10. The germline V gene has CDR1 SNHLY and CDR2 FYNNEI. The CDR3 DNA reads as TGTGCCAGCAGCAACGAGGGGACAGGGTTTTACGAGCAGTACTTC. This gives the protein CASSNEGTGFYEQYF.

This clonotype was recorded at least ten times. The J gene is TRBJ2-7, the V gene TRBV7-2; D remains unclear. This CDR3 is built from 17 residues. Germline V CDR1 and CDR2: SGHTA, FQGNSA. Trimming stripped 1 base from V and 4 bases from J, with 20 bases between. In nucleotides, the CDR3 is TGTGCCAGCAGCTTAGATGGCACTGGTAACCCCACGTACGAGCAGTACTTC. It is translated as CASSLDGTGNPTYEQYF.

This clonotype turned up a few times. One end of the junction varies from germline; a read error may be responsible. The chain employs TRBV28 and TRBJ1-2, with D unclear. The CDR3 contains 15 residues. Germline-derived CDR1 and CDR2 are MDHEN and SYDVKM. CDR3 loop: CASSLWPTQQEKGIF. The DNA of the CDR3 is TGTGCCAGCAGTTTATGGCCTACGCAGCAAGAGAAAGGGATTTTC.

The chain links TRBV24-1 to TRBJ1-5; 7 bases are a match to TRBD1. With 7 bases clipped from V and 2 bases from J, the junction kept 4 bases outside the gene matches. This CDR3 spans 14 amino acids. Germline assignment: CDR1 KGHDR and CDR2 SFDVKD. The CDR3 sequence: CATSRGTGNQPQHF. Here the CDR3 DNA reads TGTGCCACCAGCAGGGGGACGGGCAATCAGCCCCAGCATTTT.